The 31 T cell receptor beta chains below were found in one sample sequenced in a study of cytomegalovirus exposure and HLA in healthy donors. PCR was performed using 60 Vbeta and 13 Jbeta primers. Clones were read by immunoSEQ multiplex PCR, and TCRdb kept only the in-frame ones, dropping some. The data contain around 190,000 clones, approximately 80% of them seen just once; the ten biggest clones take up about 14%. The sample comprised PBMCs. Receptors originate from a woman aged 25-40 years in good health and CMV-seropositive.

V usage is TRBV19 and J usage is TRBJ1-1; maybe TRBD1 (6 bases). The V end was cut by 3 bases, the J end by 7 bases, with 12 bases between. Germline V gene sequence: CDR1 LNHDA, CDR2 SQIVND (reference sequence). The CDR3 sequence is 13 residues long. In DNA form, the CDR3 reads TGTGCCAGTAGTATCGACTCGGACAGTGAAGCTTTCTTT. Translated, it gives CASSIDSDSEAFF.

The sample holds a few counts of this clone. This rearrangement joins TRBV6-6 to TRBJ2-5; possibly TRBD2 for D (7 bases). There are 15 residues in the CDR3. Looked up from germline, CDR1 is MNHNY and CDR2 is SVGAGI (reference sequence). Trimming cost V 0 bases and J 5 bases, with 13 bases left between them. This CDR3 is CASSYSGGAGETQYF. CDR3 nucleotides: TGTGCCAGCAGTTACTCGGGGGGGGCAGGGGAGACCCAGTACTTC.

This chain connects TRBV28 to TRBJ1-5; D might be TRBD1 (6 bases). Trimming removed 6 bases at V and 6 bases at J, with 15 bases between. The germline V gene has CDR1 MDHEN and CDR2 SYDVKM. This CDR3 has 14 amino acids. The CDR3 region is CASSYRALAQPQHF. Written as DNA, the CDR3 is TGTGCCAGCAGCTACAGGGCGTTAGCTCAGCCCCAGCATTTT.

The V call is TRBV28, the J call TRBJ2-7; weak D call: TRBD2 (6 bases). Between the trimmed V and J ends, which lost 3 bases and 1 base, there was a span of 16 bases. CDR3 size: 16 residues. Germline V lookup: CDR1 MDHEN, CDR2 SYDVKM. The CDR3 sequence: CASSFTLSGLSYEQYF. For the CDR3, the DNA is TGTGCCAGCAGTTTTACGCTAAGCGGGCTATCCTACGAGCAGTACTTC.

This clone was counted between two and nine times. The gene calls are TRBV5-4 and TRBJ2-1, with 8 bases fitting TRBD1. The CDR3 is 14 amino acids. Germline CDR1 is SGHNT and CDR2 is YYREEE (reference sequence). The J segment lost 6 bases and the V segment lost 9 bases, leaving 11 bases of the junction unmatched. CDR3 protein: CATQTGGVSNEQFF. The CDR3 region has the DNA TGTGCCACCCAAACAGGGGGAGTGAGCAATGAGCAGTTCTTC.

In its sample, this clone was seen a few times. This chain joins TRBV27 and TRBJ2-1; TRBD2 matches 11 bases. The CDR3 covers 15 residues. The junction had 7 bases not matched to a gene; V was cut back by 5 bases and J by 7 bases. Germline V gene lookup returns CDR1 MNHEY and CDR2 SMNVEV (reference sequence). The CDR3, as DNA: TGTGCCAGCAGTCTAATAGCGGGAGGGCTAAATGAGCAGTTCTTC. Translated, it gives CASSLIAGGLNEQFF.

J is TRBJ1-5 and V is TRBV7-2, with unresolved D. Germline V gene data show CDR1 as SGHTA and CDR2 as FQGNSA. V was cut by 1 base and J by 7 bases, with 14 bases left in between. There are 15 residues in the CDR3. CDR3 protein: CASSLDSGEGQPQHF. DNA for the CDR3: TGTGCCAGCAGCTTAGATTCCGGGGAGGGCCAGCCCCAGCATTTT.

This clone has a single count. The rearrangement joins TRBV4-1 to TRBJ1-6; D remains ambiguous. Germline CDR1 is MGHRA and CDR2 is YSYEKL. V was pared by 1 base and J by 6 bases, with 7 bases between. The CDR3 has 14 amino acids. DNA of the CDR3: TGCGCCAGCAGCCAAGCTCAGGTTAATTCACCCCTCCACTTT. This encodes CASSQAQVNSPLHF.

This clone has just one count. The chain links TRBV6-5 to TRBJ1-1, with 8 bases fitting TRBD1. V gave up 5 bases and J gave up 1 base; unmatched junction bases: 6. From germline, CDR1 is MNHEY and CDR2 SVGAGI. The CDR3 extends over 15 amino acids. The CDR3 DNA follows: TGTGCCAGCAGTCCTCAGGGGGCGGAGAACACTGAAGCTTTCTTT. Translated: CASSPQGAENTEAFF.

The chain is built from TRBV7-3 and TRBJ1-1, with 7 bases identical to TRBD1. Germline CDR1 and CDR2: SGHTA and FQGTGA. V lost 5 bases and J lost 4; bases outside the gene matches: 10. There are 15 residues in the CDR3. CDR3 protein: CASSPRTGVSTEAFF. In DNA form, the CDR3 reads TGTGCCAGCAGCCCCCGTACAGGGGTTAGCACTGAAGCTTTCTTT.

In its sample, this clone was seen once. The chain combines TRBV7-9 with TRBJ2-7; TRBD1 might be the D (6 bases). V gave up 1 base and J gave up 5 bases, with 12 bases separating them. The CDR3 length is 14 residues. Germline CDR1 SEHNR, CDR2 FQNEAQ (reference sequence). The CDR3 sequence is CASSLGQGWHEQYF. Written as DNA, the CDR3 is TGTGCCAGCAGCTTAGGGCAGGGGTGGCACGAGCAGTACTTC.

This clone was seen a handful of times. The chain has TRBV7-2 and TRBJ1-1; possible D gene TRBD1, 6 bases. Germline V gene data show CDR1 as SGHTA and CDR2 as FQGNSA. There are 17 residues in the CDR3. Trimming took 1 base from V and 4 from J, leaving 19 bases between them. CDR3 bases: TGTGCCAGCAGCTTAGTGAGGGACACGGCCTCTTCCACTGAAGCTTTCTTT. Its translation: CASSLVRDTASSTEAFF.

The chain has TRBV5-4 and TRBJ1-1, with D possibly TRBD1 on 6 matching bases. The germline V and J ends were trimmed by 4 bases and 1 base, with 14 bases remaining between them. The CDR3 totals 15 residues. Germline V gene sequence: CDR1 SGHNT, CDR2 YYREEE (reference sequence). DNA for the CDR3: TGTGCCAGCAGCCCCGGACAGACTCGGAACACTGAAGCTTTCTTT. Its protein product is CASSPGQTRNTEAFF.

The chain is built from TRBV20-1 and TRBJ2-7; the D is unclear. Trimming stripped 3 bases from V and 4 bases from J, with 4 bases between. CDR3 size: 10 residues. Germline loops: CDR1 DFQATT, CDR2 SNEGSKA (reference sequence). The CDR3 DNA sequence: TGCAGTGCTAGTCAGTACGAGCAGTACTTC. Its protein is CSASQYEQYF.

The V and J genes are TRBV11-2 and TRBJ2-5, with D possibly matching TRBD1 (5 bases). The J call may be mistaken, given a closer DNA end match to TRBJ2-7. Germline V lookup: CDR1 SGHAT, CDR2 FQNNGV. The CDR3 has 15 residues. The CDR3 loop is CASSLTQGRPYEQYF. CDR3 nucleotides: TGTGCCAGCAGCTTAACCCAGGGTCGTCCCTACGAGCAGTACTTC.

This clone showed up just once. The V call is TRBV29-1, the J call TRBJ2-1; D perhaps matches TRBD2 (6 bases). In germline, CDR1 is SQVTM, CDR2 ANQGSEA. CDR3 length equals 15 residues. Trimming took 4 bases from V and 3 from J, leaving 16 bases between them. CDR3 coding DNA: TGCAGCGTTGCGGGCGGATTGGGGGGCTACAATGAGCAGTTCTTC. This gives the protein CSVAGGLGGYNEQFF.

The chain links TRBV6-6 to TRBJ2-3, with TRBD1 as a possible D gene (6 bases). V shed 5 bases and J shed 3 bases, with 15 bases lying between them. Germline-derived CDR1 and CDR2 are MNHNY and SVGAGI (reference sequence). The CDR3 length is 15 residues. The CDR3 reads CASSQGTKGTDTQYF. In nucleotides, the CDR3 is TGTGCCAGCAGTCAAGGGACAAAAGGAACAGATACGCAGTATTTT.

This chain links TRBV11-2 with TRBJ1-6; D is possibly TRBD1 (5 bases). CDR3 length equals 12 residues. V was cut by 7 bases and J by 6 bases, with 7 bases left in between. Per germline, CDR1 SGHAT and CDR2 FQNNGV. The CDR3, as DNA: TGTGCCAGCAAGGGGCGTAATTCACCCCTCCACTTT. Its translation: CASKGRNSPLHF.

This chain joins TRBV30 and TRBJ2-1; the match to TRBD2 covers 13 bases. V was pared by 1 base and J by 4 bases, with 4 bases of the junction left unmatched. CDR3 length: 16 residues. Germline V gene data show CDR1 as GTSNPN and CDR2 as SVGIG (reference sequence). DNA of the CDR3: TGTGCCTGGAGTGAAGGACTAGCGGGAGTTTACAATGAGCAGTTCTTC. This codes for CAWSEGLAGVYNEQFF.

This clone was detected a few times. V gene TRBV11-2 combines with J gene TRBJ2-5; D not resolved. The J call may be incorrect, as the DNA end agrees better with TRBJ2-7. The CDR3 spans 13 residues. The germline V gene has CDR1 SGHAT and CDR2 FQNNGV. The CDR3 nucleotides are TGTGCCAGCAGCTTAGTTGTCTCCTACGAGCAGTACTTC. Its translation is CASSLVVSYEQYF.

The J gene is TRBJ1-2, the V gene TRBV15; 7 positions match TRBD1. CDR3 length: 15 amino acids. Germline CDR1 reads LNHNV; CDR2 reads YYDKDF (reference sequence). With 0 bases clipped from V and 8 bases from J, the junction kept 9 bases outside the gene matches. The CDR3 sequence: CATSRDLITGEGYTF. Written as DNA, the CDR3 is TGTGCCACCAGCAGAGATCTTATTACAGGGGAAGGCTACACCTTC.

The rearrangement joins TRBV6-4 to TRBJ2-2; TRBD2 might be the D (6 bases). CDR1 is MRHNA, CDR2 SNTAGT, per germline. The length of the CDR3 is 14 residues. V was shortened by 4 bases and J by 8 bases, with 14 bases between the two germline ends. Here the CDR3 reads CASSVGGSSGELFF. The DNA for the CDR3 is TGTGCCAGCAGTGTCGGAGGGAGCTCGGGGGAGCTGTTTTTT.

The CDR3 bases are TGTGCCAGCAGTCACACAGGGGGCTCCTATAATTCACCCCTCCACTTT. Translated: CASSHTGGSYNSPLHF. The gene calls are TRBV28 and TRBJ1-6; 8 bases map to TRBD1. The CDR3 spans 16 residues. Germline CDR1 MDHEN, CDR2 SYDVKM. Trimming removed 5 bases from V and 0 bases from J; junction bases left unmatched: 3.

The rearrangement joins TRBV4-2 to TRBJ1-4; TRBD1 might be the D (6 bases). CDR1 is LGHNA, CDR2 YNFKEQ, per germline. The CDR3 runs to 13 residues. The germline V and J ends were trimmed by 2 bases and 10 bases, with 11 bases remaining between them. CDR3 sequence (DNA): TGTGCCAGCAGCCAAACAGGGTCCGGAAAACTGTTTTTT. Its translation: CASSQTGSGKLFF.

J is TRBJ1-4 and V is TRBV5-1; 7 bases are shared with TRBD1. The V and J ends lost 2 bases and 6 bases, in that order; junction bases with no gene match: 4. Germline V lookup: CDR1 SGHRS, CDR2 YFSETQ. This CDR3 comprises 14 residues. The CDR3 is CASSFGTVDEKLFF. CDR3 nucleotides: TGCGCCAGCAGCTTCGGGACAGTCGATGAAAAACTGTTTTTT.

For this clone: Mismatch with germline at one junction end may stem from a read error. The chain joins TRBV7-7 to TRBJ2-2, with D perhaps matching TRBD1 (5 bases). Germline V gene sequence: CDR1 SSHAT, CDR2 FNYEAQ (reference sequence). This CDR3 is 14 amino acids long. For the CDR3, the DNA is TGTGCTAGCAGCCTGACAGTGAACACCGGGGAGCTGTTTTTT. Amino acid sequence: CASSLTVNTGELFF.

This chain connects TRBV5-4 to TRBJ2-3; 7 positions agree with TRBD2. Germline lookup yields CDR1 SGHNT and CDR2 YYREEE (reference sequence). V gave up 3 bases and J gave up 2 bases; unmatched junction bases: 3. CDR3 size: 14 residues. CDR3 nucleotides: TGTGCCAGCAGCTCAGCGGGGTCCACAGATACGCAGTATTTT. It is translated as CASSSAGSTDTQYF.

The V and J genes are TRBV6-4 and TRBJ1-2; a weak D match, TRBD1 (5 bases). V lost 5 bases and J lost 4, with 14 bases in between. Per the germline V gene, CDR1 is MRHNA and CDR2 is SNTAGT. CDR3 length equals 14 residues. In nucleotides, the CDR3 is TGTGCCAGCAGTCCTACGGGGGATGGCTATGGCTACACCTTC. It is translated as CASSPTGDGYGYTF.

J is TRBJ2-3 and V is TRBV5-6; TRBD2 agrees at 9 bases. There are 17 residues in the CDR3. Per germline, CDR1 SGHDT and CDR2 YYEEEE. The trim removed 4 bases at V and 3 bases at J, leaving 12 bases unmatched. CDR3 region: CASSRLRREGPTDTQYF. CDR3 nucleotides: TGTGCCAGCAGCCGGCTTAGGCGGGAGGGCCCGACAGATACGCAGTATTTT.

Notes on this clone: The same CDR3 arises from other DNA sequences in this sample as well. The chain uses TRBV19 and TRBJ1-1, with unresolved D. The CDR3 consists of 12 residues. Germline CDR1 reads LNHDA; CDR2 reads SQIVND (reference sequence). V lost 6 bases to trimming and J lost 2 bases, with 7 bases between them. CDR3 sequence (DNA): TGTGCCAGTAGCCACCTAAACACTGAAGCTTTCTTT. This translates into CASSHLNTEAFF.

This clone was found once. CDR3 bases: TGTGCCAGCAGTGATGGCAGGTCCAGCACTGAGACCCAGTACTTC. Amino acids: CASSDGRSSTETQYF. This rearrangement joins TRBV6-4 to TRBJ2-5; no clear D. CDR1 and CDR2 from the germline V gene are MRHNA and SNTAGT. Trimming took off 3 bases at V and 5 bases at J, with 16 bases between the two ends. This CDR3 is built from 15 residues.